The TCR beta chain described here comes from a study of T-cell memory formation after mild COVID-19. Overall study results and limits: Pre-infection memory showed some responding clones, and this suggested that cross-reactive memory joined. The main location of contracting CD4+ clones was CM and EM, and that of contracting CD8+ clones was EMRA.

V was pared by 3 bases and J by 3 bases, with 6 bases between. Germline CDR1 SGHTA, CDR2 FQGNSA. The CDR3 is 13 amino acids. Each CDR3 protein gets one entry after TCRdb re-called the 5' RACE reads with MiXCR. There are around 340,000 distinct CDR3 sequences in the sample; roughly 14% occur only once, and roughly 22% lies in the top ten. Comments on this clonotype: No antigen is known for it.

Sequencing used PBMCs or a T cell subset sorted from them (not recorded which). The rearrangement joins TRBV7-2 to TRBJ2-4; possibly TRBD1 for D (5 bases). The source is a young man who had mild COVID-19 (a few samples of this study predate the infection). Cell type and time point are not known. DNA of the CDR3: TGTGCCAGCAGCTTTGACAGCAAAAACATTCAGTACTTC. This sequence encodes CASSFDSKNIQYF.